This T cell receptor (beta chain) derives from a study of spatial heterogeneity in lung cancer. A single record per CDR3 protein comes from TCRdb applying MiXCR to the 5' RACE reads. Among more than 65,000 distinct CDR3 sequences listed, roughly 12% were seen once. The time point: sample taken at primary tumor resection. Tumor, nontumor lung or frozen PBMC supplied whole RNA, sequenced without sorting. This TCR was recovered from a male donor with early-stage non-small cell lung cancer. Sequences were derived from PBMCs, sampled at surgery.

This CDR3 is CASGFYNEQFF. The CDR3 DNA sequence: TGTGCTAGTGGTTTCTACAATGAGCAGTTCTTC. The chain couples TRBV12-5 to TRBJ2-1; unclear D gene. The ends were cut back, 3 bases at V and 3 bases at J, with 0 bases in the middle. Germline V lookup: CDR1 LGHNT, CDR2 FRNRAP. The length of the CDR3 is 11 residues.